Listed below are T cell receptor beta chains from one sample, sequenced in a study of T cell changes during pregnancy in multiple sclerosis. Data came from immunoSEQ multiplex PCR; TCRdb stores just in-frame clones and leaves some out. The sample yields over 50,000 clones, 75% to 90% seen once. The sample consisted of peripheral blood, taken in the first trimester of pregnancy. These receptor sequences come from a female donor in good health, enrolled as a control in a pregnancy study. CDR3s include the opening cysteine and the closing phenylalanine or tryptophan. The D gene is left open where the match is weak.

TRBV5-1	TRBJ2-3	TRBD1	TGCGCCAGCAGCTCCTACAGGGGGCGCCCAGATACGCAGTATTTT	CASSSYRGRPDTQYF
TRBV6-5	TRBJ1-2	TRBD1	TGTGCCAGCAGTTACACCCGTGACAGGGGCAAGGGTGGCTACACCTTC	CASSYTRDRGKGGYTF
TRBV7-9	TRBJ1-5	.	TGTGCCAGCAGCTTAGATCCCTGGGTCGGGGAAGATCAGCCCCAGCATTTT	CASSLDPWVGEDQPQHF
TRBV5-6	TRBJ2-1	.	TGTGCCAGCAGCCATACCGATAGCCGCGAGCAGTTCTTC	CASSHTDSREQFF
TRBV2	TRBJ1-5	TRBD1	TGTGCCAGCATGACAGGGATGGGTCAGCCCCAGCATTTT	CASMTGMGQPQHF
TRBV5-5	TRBJ1-4	.	TGTGCCAGCAGCTTAAATGGCAGATCTAATGAAAAACTGTTTTTT	CASSLNGRSNEKLFF
TRBV27	TRBJ2-1	.	TGTGCCAGCAGGGCTAGCTCCTACAATGAGCAGTTCTTC	CASRASSYNEQFF
TRBV4-3	TRBJ2-3	.	TGCGCCAGCAGCCAGGGACTCGGAGATACGCAGTATTTT	CASSQGLGDTQYF
TRBV21-1	TRBJ1-5	.	TGTGCCAGCAACCTTGGTCTACAGGGGGCGAATCAGCCCCAGCATTTT	CASNLGLQGANQPQHF
TRBV18	TRBJ1-4	.	TGTGCCAGCTCGCCTGAGTGGGCGTCAAAAGAAAAACTGTTTTTT	CASSPEWASKEKLFF
TRBV29-1	TRBJ1-6	TRBD1	TGCAGCGTCGGGGAAAGGACAGGGGTTACACCCCTCCACTTT	CSVGERTGVTPLHF
TRBV30	TRBJ2-7	TRBD1	TGTGCCTCGACGGGACAGGCTTCCTACGAGCAGTACTTC	CASTGQASYEQYF
TRBV6-1	TRBJ1-1	.	TGTGCCAGCAGTGGAGGGCCTGAGACTGAAGCTTTCTTT	CASSGGPETEAFF
TRBV7-2	TRBJ1-2	TRBD1	TGTGCCAGCAGCTTGTCCCAGGGGGCTGAAGGCTACACCTTC	CASSLSQGAEGYTF
TRBV9	TRBJ1-1	.	TGTGCCAGCAGCTCCCGGACAGTCCCCACTGAAGCTTTCTTT	CASSSRTVPTEAFF
TRBV30	TRBJ2-7	TRBD1	TGTGCCTGGAGCCCCGCAGGGACAGCTAGTTTCCTACGAGAGCAGTACTTC	CAWSPAGTASFLREQYF
TRBV19	TRBJ2-2	.	TGTGCCAGTAAAGTGGGCAGCTACACCGGGGAGCTGTTTTTT	CASKVGSYTGELFF
TRBV19	TRBJ1-6	.	TGTGCCAGTAGTAAAGCTGCGGGTAGTTCACCCCTCCACTTT	CASSKAAGSSPLHF
TRBV20-1	TRBJ2-3	.	TGCAGTGCTTTCGCAGATACGCAGTATTTT	CSAFADTQYF